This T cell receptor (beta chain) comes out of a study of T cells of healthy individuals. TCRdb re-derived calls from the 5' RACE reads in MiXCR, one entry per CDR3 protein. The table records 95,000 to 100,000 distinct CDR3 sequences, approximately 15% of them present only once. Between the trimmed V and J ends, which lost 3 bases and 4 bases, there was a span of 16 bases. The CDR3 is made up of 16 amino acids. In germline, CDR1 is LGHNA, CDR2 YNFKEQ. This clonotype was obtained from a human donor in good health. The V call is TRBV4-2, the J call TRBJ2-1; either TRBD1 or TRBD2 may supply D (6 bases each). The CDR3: CASSQPGAEQYNEQFF. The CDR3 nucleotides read TGTGCCAGCAGCCAGCCGGGGGCGGAGCAGTACAATGAGCAGTTCTTC.